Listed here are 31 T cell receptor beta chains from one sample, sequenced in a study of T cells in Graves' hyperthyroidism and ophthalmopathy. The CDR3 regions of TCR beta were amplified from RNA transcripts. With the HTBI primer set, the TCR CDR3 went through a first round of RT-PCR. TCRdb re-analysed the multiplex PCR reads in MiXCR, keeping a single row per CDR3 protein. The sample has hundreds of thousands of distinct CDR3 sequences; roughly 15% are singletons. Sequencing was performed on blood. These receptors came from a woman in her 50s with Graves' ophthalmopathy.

CDR3 nucleotides: TGCAGTGCCCCCTCTAGCGGGCCAAACACCGGGGAGCTGTTTTTT. Its translation is CSAPSSGPNTGELFF. This sequence joins TRBV20-1 and TRBJ2-2, with 8 nucleotides matching TRBD2. Unmatched junction bases numbered 8, after V lost 6 bases and J lost 2 bases. The CDR3 is made up of 15 amino acids. Germline V lookup: CDR1 DFQATT, CDR2 SNEGSKA (reference sequence).

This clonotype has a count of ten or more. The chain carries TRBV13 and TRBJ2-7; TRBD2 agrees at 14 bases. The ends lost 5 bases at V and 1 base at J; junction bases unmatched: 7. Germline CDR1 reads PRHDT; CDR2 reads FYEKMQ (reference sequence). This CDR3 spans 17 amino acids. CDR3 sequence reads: CASSQGLAGVVSYEQYF. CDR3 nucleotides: TGTGCCAGCAGCCAGGGACTAGCGGGAGTTGTTTCCTACGAGCAGTACTTC. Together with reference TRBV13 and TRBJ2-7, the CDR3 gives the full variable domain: AAGVIQSPRHLIKEKRETATLKCYPIPRHDTVYWYQQGPGQDPQFLISFYEKMQSDKGSIPDRFSAQQFSDYHSELNMSSLELGDSALYFCASSQGLAGVVSYEQYFGPGTRLTVT.

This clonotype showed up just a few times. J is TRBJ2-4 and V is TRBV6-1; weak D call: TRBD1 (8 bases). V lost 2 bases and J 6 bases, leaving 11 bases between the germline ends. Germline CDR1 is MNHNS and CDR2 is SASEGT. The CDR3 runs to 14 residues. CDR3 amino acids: CASSETGGGNIQYF. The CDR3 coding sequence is TGTGCCAGCAGTGAAACAGGGGGGGGAAACATTCAGTACTTC.

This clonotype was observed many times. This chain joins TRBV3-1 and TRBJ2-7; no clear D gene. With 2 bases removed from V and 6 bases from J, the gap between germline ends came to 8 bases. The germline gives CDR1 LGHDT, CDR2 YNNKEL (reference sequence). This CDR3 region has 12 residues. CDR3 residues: CASSQSNTEQYF. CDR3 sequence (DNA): TGTGCCAGCAGCCAAAGCAATACCGAGCAGTACTTC.

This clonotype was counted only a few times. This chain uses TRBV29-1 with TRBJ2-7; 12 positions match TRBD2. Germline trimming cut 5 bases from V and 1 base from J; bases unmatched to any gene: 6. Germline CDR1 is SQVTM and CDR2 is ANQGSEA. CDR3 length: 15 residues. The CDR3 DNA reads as TGCAGCGTTCAAAAGACTAGCGGGAGATCCTACGAGCAGTACTTC. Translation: CSVQKTSGRSYEQYF.

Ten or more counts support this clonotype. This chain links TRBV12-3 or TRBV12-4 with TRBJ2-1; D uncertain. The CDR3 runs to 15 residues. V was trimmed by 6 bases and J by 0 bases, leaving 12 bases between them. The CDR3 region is CASRPRRHSYNEQFF. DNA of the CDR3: TGTGCCAGCAGACCAAGGAGACACTCCTACAATGAGCAGTTCTTC.

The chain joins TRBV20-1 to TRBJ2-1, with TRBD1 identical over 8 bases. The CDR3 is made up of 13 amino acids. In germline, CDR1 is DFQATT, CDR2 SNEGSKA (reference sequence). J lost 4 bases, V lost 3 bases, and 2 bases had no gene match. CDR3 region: CSASRGLYNEQFF. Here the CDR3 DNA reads TGCAGTGCTAGCAGGGGGCTTTACAATGAGCAGTTCTTC.

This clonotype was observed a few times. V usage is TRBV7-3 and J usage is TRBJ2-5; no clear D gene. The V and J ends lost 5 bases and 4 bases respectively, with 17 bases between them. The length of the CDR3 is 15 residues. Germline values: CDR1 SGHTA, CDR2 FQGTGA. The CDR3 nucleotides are TGTGCCAGCAGCCCATCTGGTAGGGTTGTAGAGACCCAGTACTTC. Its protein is CASSPSGRVVETQYF.

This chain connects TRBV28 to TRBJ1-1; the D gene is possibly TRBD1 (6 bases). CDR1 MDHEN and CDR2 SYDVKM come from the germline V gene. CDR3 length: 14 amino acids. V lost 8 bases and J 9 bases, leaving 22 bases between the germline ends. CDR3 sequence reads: CASGSPGVVWKAFF. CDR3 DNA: TGTGCCAGCGGGTCCCCAGGGGTAGTCTGGAAAGCTTTCTTT.

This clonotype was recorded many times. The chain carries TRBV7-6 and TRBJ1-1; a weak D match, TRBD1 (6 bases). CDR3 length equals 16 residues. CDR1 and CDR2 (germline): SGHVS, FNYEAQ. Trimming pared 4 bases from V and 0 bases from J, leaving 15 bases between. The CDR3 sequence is CASSSRQEWMNTEAFF. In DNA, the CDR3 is TGTGCCAGCAGCTCTCGACAGGAATGGATGAACACTGAAGCTTTCTTT.

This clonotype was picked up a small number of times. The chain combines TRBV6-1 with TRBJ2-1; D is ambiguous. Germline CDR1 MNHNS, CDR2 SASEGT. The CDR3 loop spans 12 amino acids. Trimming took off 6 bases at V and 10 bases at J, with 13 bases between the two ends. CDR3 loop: CASRVVSEEQFF. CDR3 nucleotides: TGTGCCAGCAGGGTCGTATCCGAGGAGCAGTTCTTC.

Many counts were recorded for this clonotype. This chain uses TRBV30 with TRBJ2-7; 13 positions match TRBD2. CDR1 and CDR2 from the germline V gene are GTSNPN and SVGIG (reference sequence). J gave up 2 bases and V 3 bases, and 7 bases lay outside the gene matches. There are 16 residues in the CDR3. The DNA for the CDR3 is TGTGCCTGGAGAACCGGGACTAGCGGGACGCCCTACGAGCAGTACTTC. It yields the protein CAWRTGTSGTPYEQYF.

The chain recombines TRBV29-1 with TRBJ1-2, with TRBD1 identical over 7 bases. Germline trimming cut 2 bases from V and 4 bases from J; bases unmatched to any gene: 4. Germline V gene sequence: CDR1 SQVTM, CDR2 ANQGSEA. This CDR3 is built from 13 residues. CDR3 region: CSVEPTGSYGYTF. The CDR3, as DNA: TGCAGCGTTGAACCGACAGGGAGCTATGGCTACACCTTC.

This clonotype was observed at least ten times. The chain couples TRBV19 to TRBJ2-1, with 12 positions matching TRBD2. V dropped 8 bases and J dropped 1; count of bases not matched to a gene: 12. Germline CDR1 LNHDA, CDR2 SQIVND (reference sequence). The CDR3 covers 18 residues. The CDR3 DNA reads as TGTGCCAGTTCCCCTAGCGGGAGGGGTGTGAGGTCCTACAATGAGCAGTTCTTC. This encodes CASSPSGRGVRSYNEQFF.

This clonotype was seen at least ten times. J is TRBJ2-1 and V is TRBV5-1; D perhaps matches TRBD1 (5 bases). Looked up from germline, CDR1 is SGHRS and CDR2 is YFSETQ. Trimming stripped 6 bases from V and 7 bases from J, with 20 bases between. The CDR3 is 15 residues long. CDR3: CASTPGYTVWNEQFF. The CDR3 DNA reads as TGCGCCAGCACCCCAGGGTACACCGTCTGGAATGAGCAGTTCTTC.

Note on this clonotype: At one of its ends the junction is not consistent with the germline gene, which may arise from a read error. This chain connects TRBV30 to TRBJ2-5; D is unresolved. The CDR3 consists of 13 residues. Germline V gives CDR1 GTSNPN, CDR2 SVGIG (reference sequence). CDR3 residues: CAWSMAAQEIQYF. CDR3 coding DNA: TGTGCCTGGAGTATGGCGGCACAAGAGATCCAGTACTTC.

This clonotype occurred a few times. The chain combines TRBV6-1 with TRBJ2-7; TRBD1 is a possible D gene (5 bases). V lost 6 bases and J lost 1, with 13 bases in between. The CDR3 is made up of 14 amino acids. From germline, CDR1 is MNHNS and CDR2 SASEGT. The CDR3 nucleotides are TGTGCCAGCAGCACAGGCCCTGCGTCCTACGAGCAGTACTTC. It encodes CASSTGPASYEQYF.

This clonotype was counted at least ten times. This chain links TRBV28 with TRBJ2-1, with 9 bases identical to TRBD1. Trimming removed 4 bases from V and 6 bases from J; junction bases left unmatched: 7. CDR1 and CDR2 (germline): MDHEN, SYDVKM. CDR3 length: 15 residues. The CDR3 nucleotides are TGTGCCAGCAGTTCGACTGGGACAGGGAGCAATGAGCAGTTCTTC. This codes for CASSSTGTGSNEQFF.

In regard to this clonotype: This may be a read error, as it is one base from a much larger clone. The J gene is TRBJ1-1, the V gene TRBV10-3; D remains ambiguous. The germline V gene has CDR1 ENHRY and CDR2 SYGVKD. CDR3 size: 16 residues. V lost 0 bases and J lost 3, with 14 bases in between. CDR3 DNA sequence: TGTGCCATCAGTGAGTCATTGGGCAGCCAGGACACTGAAGCTTTCTTT. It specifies CAISESLGSQDTEAFF.

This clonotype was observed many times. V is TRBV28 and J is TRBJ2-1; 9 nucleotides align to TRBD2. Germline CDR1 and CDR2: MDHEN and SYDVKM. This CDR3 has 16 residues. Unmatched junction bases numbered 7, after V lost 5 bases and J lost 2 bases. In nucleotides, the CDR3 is TGTGCCAGCAGTCCCTTAGCGGGAGTTCCCTACAATGAGCAGTTCTTC. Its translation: CASSPLAGVPYNEQFF.

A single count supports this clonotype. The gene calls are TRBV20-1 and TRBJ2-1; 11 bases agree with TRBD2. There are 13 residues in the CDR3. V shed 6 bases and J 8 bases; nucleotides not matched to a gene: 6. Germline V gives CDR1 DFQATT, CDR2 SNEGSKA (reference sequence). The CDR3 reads CSADTSGSDEQFF. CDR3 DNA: TGCAGTGCAGATACTAGCGGGAGTGATGAGCAGTTCTTC.

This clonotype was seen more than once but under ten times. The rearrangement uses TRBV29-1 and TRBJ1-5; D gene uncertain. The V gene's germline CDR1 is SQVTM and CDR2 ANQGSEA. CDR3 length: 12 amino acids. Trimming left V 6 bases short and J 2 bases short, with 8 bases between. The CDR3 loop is CSVSNGNQPQHF. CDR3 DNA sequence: TGCAGCGTCTCAAATGGCAATCAGCCCCAGCATTTT.

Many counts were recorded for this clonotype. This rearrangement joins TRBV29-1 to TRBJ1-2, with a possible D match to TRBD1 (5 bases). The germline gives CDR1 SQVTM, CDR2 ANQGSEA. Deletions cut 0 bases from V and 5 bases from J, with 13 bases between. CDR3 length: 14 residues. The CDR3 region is CSVEDRDGGYGYTF. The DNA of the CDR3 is TGCAGCGTTGAAGATCGGGACGGGGGTTATGGCTACACCTTC.

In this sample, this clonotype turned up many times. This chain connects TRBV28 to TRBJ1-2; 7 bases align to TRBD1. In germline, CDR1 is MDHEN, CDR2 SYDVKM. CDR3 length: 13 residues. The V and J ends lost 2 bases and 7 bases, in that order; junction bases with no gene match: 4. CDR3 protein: CASSLEGARGYTF. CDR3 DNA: TGTGCCAGCAGTTTAGAGGGGGCGCGTGGCTACACCTTC.

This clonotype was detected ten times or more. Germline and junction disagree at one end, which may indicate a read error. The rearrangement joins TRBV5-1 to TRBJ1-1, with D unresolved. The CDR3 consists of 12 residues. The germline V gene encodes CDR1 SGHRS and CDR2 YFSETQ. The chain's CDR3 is CASSFGDTEAFF. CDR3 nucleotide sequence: TGTGCCAGCAGTTTTGGGGACACTGAAGCTTTCTTT. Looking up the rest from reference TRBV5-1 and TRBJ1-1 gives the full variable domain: KAGVTQTPRYLIKTRGQQVTLSCSPISGHRSVSWYQQTPGQGLQFLFEYFSETQRNKGNFPGRFSGRQFSNSRSEMNVSTLELGDSALYLCASSFGDTEAFFGQGTRLTVV.

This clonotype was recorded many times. The CDR3 loop is CASSSSRVRNSYNEQFF. CDR3 nucleotides: TGTGCCAGCAGTTCGAGTCGTGTGAGGAACTCCTACAATGAGCAGTTCTTC. The rearrangement links TRBV27 to TRBJ2-1; D not resolved. V gave up 4 bases and J gave up 0 bases, with 16 bases separating them. Germline V lookup: CDR1 MNHEY, CDR2 SMNVEV (reference sequence). This CDR3 region has 17 residues.

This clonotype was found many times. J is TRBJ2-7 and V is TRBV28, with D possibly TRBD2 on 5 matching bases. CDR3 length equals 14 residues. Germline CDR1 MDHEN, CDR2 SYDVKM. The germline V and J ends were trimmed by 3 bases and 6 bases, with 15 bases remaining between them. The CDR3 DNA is TGTGCCAGCAGTTTTCAAGGGTTAGCGAGCGAGCAGTACTTC. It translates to CASSFQGLASEQYF.

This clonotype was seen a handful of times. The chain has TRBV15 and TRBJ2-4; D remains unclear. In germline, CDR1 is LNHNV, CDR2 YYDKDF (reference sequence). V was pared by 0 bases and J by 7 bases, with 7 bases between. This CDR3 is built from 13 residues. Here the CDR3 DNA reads TGTGCCACCAGCAGAGATCCTGGGAACATTCAGTACTTC. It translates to CATSRDPGNIQYF.

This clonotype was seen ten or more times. The CDR3 sequence is CSAPRTGNVEQYF. The CDR3 coding sequence is TGCAGTGCCCCAAGGACGGGTAATGTCGAGCAGTACTTC. The rearrangement joins TRBV20-1 to TRBJ2-7; D unresolved. The CDR3 is 13 residues long. Germline V CDR1 and CDR2: DFQATT, SNEGSKA (reference sequence). V gave up 6 bases and J gave up 6 bases, with 18 bases separating them.

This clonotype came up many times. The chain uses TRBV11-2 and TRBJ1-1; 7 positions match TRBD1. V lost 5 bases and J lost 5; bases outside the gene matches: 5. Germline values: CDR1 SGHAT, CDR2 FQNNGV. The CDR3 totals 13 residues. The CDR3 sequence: CASSAYRGTEAFF. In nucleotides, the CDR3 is TGTGCCAGCAGCGCCTACAGGGGAACTGAAGCTTTCTTT. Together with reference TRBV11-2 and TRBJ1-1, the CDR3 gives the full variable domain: EAGVAQSPRYKIIEKRQSVAFWCNPISGHATLYWYQQILGQGPKLLIQFQNNGVVDDSQLPKDRFSAERLKGVDSTLKIQPAKLEDSAVYLCASSAYRGTEAFFGQGTRLTVV.

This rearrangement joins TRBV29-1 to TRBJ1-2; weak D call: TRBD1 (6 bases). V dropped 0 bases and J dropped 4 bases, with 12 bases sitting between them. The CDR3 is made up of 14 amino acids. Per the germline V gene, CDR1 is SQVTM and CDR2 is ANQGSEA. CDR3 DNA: TGCAGCGTTGAAGATCCAGGGGCGACCTATGGCTACACCTTC. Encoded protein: CSVEDPGATYGYTF.